This is a list of T cell receptor beta chains from one sample in a study of blood T cell repertoires in COVID-19. Generated by immunoSEQ multiplex PCR, the TCRdb table keeps only in-frame clones and is missing some. The sample consists of approximately 270,000 clones, approximately 90% of them appearing once. Material: PBMCs or T cells enriched from blood (not recorded which). The receptors were gathered from a woman younger than 45 with acute COVID-19. Each CDR3 is given with its conserved first and last residue. The D gene is left open where the match is weak. The size field is filled for only some rows; it gives once, few, many or a size class.

>TRBJ1-2|once|TRBV3-1/TRBV3-2|TRBD1
TGTGCCAGCAGCCGCGGGACAGGGGGCAGCTATGGCTACACCTTC
CASSRGTGGSYGYTF
>TRBJ1-2|-|TRBV27|-
TGTGCCAGCAGTTTATCAAGGGCCGGGGGGGGCTACACCTTC
CASSLSRAGGGYTF
>TRBJ2-7|-|TRBV4-2|-
TGTGCCAGCAGCCCTCCCTACGACTACGAGCAGTACTTC
CASSPPYDYEQYF
>TRBJ2-5|-|TRBV18|-
TGTGCCAGCTCACCAGTCAGAAATGAAGAGACCCAGTACTTC
CASSPVRNEETQYF
>TRBJ2-1|-|TRBV7-7|-
TGTGCCAGCAGCCTGGACTCAAGCTCCTACAATGAGCAGTTCTTC
CASSLDSSSYNEQFF
>TRBJ1-2|-|TRBV30|-
TGTGCCTGGAGTGTAGGTCCCGGACAGAATAACTATGGCTACACCTTC
CAWSVGPGQNNYGYTF
>TRBJ1-1|-|TRBV29-1|-
TGCAGCGTTGAAGGGACATTGAACACTGAAGCTTTCTTT
CSVEGTLNTEAFF
>TRBJ2-7|-|TRBV6-6|-
TGTGCCAGCAGCCCACTGGGGGCCCCCTACGAGCAGTACTTC
CASSPLGAPYEQYF
>TRBJ2-7|-|TRBV27|-
TGTGCCAGCAGTGCGACTATGAGCTCCTACGAGCAGTACTTC
CASSATMSSYEQYF
>TRBJ1-1|-|TRBV5-1|TRBD1
TGCGCCAGCAGCTGGGGGACAGGGGGCACTGAAGCTTTCTTT
CASSWGTGGTEAFF
>TRBJ2-6|-|TRBV3-1/TRBV3-2|-
TGTGCCAGCAGCCAACACGGCGGAACTGGGGCCAACGTCCTGACTTTC
CASSQHGGTGANVLTF
>TRBJ2-1|-|TRBV7-9|TRBD2
TGTGCCAGCAGCTTAGCGACTAGCGGAGAATCTTACAATGAGCAGTTCTTC
CASSLATSGESYNEQFF
>TRBJ2-3|-|TRBV4-3|-
TGCGCCAGCAGCCAAGTTAGTCACGCCGGGAATACGCAGTATTTT
CASSQVSHAGNTQYF
>TRBJ2-7|-|TRBV24-1|TRBD1
TGTGCCACCAGTGATTCGACAGGGGCCGGGACCTACGAGCAGTACTTC
CATSDSTGAGTYEQYF
>TRBJ2-7|-|TRBV21-1|-
TGTGCCAGCAGCAAAAGCCGGGCGGGAGCTGAAGAGCAGTACTTC
CASSKSRAGAEEQYF
>TRBJ2-1|-|TRBV6-4|TRBD2
TGTGCCAGCAGCCCTAGCGGGACTAACAATGAGCAGTTCTTC
CASSPSGTNNEQFF